The next 16 T cell receptor beta chains were all read from a single sample in a study of technical replicates of blood from a handful of donors. The method was immunoSEQ multiplex PCR; TCRdb's version includes in-frame clones alone and lacks a portion of them. Seen here are fewer than 85,000 clones, roughly 96% observed once, and the top ten hold about 0.31%. Sequencing used T cells isolated from PBMCs. The receptors shown here come from a human donor in good health.

This rearrangement joins TRBV6-5 to TRBJ2-7, with D maybe TRBD2 (6 bases). From germline, CDR1 is MNHEY and CDR2 SVGAGI. The CDR3 runs to 14 residues. V was pared by 0 bases and J by 8 bases, with 14 bases between. The CDR3 sequence is CASSYSKQLAKQYF. In nucleotides, the CDR3 is TGTGCCAGCAGTTACTCGAAGCAGCTAGCGAAGCAGTACTTC.

V and J are TRBV2 and TRBJ1-2; the D is unclear. This CDR3 is built from 11 residues. Germline values: CDR1 SNHLY, CDR2 FYNNEI. The CDR3 loop is CSNPGNYGYTF. DNA of the CDR3: TGTAGCAATCCGGGGAACTATGGCTACACCTTC.

This chain joins TRBV19 and TRBJ1-5; D is uncertain. With 5 bases removed from V and 6 bases from J, the gap between germline ends came to 11 bases. This CDR3 contains 13 residues. Germline-derived CDR1 and CDR2 are LNHDA and SQIVND (reference sequence). Here the CDR3 DNA reads TGTGCCAGTAGTCCCGAGGCGGGTCAGCCCCAGCATTTT. Translation: CASSPEAGQPQHF.

CDR3 nucleotides: TGTGCCAGCAGTGAAGGTCTAACGGGGAACACCGGGGAGCTGTTTTTT. Its translation: CASSEGLTGNTGELFF. The chain is built from TRBV2 and TRBJ2-2, with D unresolved. Germline V gives CDR1 SNHLY, CDR2 FYNNEI. The ends were cut back, 1 base at V and 1 base at J, with 10 bases in the middle. The CDR3 is made up of 16 amino acids.

The genes are TRBV5-1 and TRBJ2-2; D perhaps matches TRBD2 (6 bases). CDR1 SGHRS and CDR2 YFSETQ come from the germline V gene. The CDR3 runs 12 residues. CDR3: CATAGYTGELFF. CDR3 DNA: TGCGCTACGGCGGGGTACACCGGGGAGCTGTTTTTT.

V is TRBV7-9 and J is TRBJ2-4; D gene ambiguous. In germline, CDR1 is SEHNR, CDR2 FQNEAQ (reference sequence). This CDR3 is 11 amino acids long. Trimming cost V 5 bases and J 13 bases, with 12 bases left between them. The CDR3 loop reads CASSLSQTQYF. In DNA, the CDR3 is TGTGCCAGCAGCCTAAGCCAAACCCAGTACTTC.

The DNA of the CDR3 is TGTGCCAGCAGTGCAAGGGGGCCCAATCAGCCCCAGCATTTT. As protein: CASSARGPNQPQHF. The chain joins TRBV2 to TRBJ1-5; 7 bases are shared with TRBD1. This CDR3 has 14 residues. The germline V gene encodes CDR1 SNHLY and CDR2 FYNNEI. The V gene end was trimmed by 4 bases and the J gene end by 3 bases; junction bases not matched to a gene: 3. The complete variable domain, with remaining parts taken from reference TRBV2 and TRBJ1-5, reads EPEVTQTPSHQVTQMGQEVILRCVPISNHLYFYWYRQILGQKVEFLVSFYNNEISEKSEIFDDQFSVERPDGSNFTLKIRSTKLEDSAMYFCASSARGPNQPQHFGDGTRLSIL.

The chain joins TRBV6-5 to TRBJ1-2; D remains ambiguous. Germline lookup yields CDR1 MNHEY and CDR2 SVGAGI. V lost 0 bases and J lost 7, with 12 bases in between. The CDR3 loop spans 14 amino acids. This chain's CDR3 is CASSYSAGISGYTF. DNA for the CDR3: TGTGCCAGCAGTTACTCAGCGGGGATTTCTGGCTACACCTTC.

The genes are TRBV7-2 and TRBJ2-3; D unresolved. Trimming left V 4 bases short and J 0 bases short, with 14 bases between. This CDR3 has 16 residues. CDR1 and CDR2 (germline): SGHTA, FQGNSA. CDR3 loop: CASSSLTGTSTDTQYF. The CDR3 DNA sequence: TGTGCCAGCAGCTCCCTTACGGGTACTAGCACAGATACGCAGTATTTT.

The chain is built from TRBV18 and TRBJ1-5, with 8 bases matching TRBD1. This CDR3 region has 13 residues. V gave up 6 bases and J gave up 8 bases; unmatched junction bases: 6. Germline CDR1 and CDR2: KGHSH and LQKENI. CDR3 nucleotide sequence: TGTGCCAGCTCGCCTGACAGGGGTGAGCCCCAGCATTTT. Its protein is CASSPDRGEPQHF.

The chain is built from TRBV6-5 and TRBJ2-1; 7 positions match TRBD1. Germline lookup yields CDR1 MNHEY and CDR2 SVGAGI. There are 14 residues in the CDR3. V lost 5 bases to trimming and J lost 8 bases; unmatched junction nucleotides: 9. CDR3 loop: CASSRQGVFDEQFF. CDR3 nucleotides: TGTGCCAGCAGTAGACAGGGAGTTTTCGATGAGCAGTTCTTC.

The V call is TRBV28, the J call TRBJ1-3, with D possibly TRBD1 on 6 matching bases. The CDR3 loop spans 15 amino acids. The germline V gene encodes CDR1 MDHEN and CDR2 SYDVKM. The germline V and J ends were trimmed by 1 base and 1 base, with 8 bases remaining between them. CDR3 loop: CASSLLQGSGNTIYF. In DNA, the CDR3 is TGTGCCAGCAGTTTATTGCAGGGGTCTGGAAACACCATATATTTT.

Here the CDR3 reads CASSQVRETQYF. The DNA of the CDR3 is TGTGCCAGCAGCCAGGTCAGGGAGACCCAGTACTTC. J is TRBJ2-5 and V is TRBV14, with D unresolved. Germline V gene data show CDR1 as SGHDN and CDR2 as FVKESK. The CDR3 extends over 12 amino acids. V was clipped by 3 bases and J by 5 bases, with 7 bases between them. The full variable domain, rest sourced from reference TRBV14 and TRBJ2-5, is EAGVTQFPSHSVIEKGQTVTLRCDPISGHDNLYWYRRVMGKEIKFLLHFVKESKQDESGMPNNRFLAERTGGTYSTLKVQPAELEDSGVYFCASSQVRETQYFGPGTRLLVL.

This clone has only one observation. The chain joins TRBV6-5 to TRBJ1-5; D may be TRBD1 (5 bases). The CDR3 is made up of 14 amino acids. The germline CDR1 and CDR2 sequences are MNHEY and SVGAGI. Trimming left V 7 bases short and J 4 bases short, with 14 bases between. CDR3 in DNA: TGTGCCAGCAAGCAATGGGGGGAAAATCAGCCCCAGCATTTT. Protein sequence: CASKQWGENQPQHF.

J is TRBJ2-1 and V is TRBV5-1, with 7 bases fitting TRBD1. V lost 7 bases and J lost 2; bases outside the gene matches: 0. The CDR3 spans 12 residues. Germline lookup yields CDR1 SGHRS and CDR2 YFSETQ. The CDR3 nucleotides are TGCGCCAGCCAGGGGGCCTACAATGAGCAGTTCTTC. It specifies CASQGAYNEQFF.

The CDR3, as DNA: TGTGCCAGCAGCTCGACAGGGCTTGCTGGGGCCAACGTCCTGACTTTC. Translating it yields CASSSTGLAGANVLTF. The rearrangement links TRBV11-2 to TRBJ2-6, with 7 bases identical to TRBD1. CDR3 size: 16 residues. V shed 4 bases and J 2 bases; nucleotides not matched to a gene: 5. The germline gives CDR1 SGHAT, CDR2 FQNNGV.